The following is a T cell receptor (beta chain) sequence with its context. Its matching antigen is unknown. As TCR cDNA was made by 5'RACE template switching, a universal primer site and UMIs were added. Via MiXCR, TCRdb re-called the 5' RACE reads, giving one row per CDR3 protein. The data show 150,000 or so distinct CDR3 sequences, with approximately 9.9% seen just once and approximately 35% held by the top ten. This sample is drawn from a study of T cells after yellow fever vaccination. Study-level results: Repertoires sorted by FACS could include abundant clonotypes that are contaminants from the bulk population. The secondary T-cell response peaked on day 5, not day 15, but was weaker.

This TCR came from a man younger than 30 who received the YFV17D yellow fever vaccine. The source was CD8+ T cells sorted from PBMCs, collected 45 days after the yellow fever booster vaccination.

For the CDR3, the DNA is TGTGCCAGCATCAGGACTAGCGGGGGCTCCTACAATGAGCAGTTCTTC. This codes for CASIRTSGGSYNEQFF. The J gene is TRBJ2-1, the V gene TRBV27; 13 bases line up with TRBD2. The CDR3 spans 16 residues. CDR1 and CDR2 (germline): MNHEY, SMNVEV (reference sequence). V shed 7 bases and J 0 bases; nucleotides not matched to a gene: 3.